Below, 21 T cell receptor beta chains from the same sample are listed, as sequenced in a study of CD8+CD57+ T cells in acquired aplastic anemia. TCR beta VDJ and CDR3 profiles were obtained from a genomic DNA template. In TCRdb, the reads were re-called with MiXCR into one record per CDR3 protein. Counted here are 160,000 or so distinct CDR3 sequences, 47% occurring once; the ten biggest clones make up approximately 3%. The patients chosen for sequencing had shown expansion of CD8+CD57+ cells (detected by flow cytometry). Sequencing was performed on sorted CD4+, CD8+, or CD8+CD57+ T cells (not recorded which) from PBMCs. The receptors derive from a human donor with aplastic anemia.

This clonotype has at least ten counts. V and J are TRBV7-8 and TRBJ2-3; TRBD2 agrees at 8 bases. The CDR3 extends over 16 amino acids. Trimming took 5 bases from V and 1 from J; bases not matched to a gene: 8. Germline-derived CDR1 and CDR2 are SGHVS and FQNEAQ. The CDR3 reads CASSPLAGPGTDTQYF. CDR3 nucleotides: TGTGCCAGCAGCCCCTTAGCGGGGCCCGGCACAGATACGCAGTATTTT.

This clonotype showed up many times. This chain uses TRBV28 with TRBJ2-3, with D perhaps assigned TRBD1 or TRBD2 (5 bases each). The length of the CDR3 is 12 residues. The V gene lost 8 bases and the J gene lost 2 bases, with 8 bases spanning the gap. Germline V gene data show CDR1 as MDHEN and CDR2 as SYDVKM. The DNA for the CDR3 is TGTGCCAGCCACGGGACCACAGATACGCAGTATTTT. It translates to CASHGTTDTQYF.

This clonotype was seen a few times. The chain is built from TRBV15 and TRBJ1-6; a weak D match, TRBD1 (6 bases). Deletions cut 4 bases from V and 3 bases from J, with 10 bases between. Looked up from germline, CDR1 is LNHNV and CDR2 is YYDKDF (reference sequence). The CDR3 is 15 residues long. The CDR3 sequence is CATSTPGHYNSPLHF. CDR3 sequence (DNA): TGTGCCACCAGCACCCCGGGACACTATAATTCACCCCTCCACTTT.

The chain has TRBV27 and TRBJ1-2; unclear D gene. Germline CDR1 MNHEY, CDR2 SMNVEV (reference sequence). Trimming stripped 6 bases from V and 5 bases from J, with 22 bases between. The CDR3 spans 16 residues. The CDR3 is CASSPGSSGGSYGYTF. The CDR3 coding sequence is TGTGCCAGCAGCCCGGGGTCATCCGGTGGCTCATATGGCTACACCTTC.

This clonotype was observed at least ten times. The chain combines TRBV19 with TRBJ2-3; D perhaps matches TRBD2 (5 bases). From germline, CDR1 is LNHDA and CDR2 SQIVND (reference sequence). This CDR3 is 13 amino acids long. V dropped 7 bases and J dropped 2 bases, with 10 bases sitting between them. CDR3 DNA: TGTGCCAGTACTAGCAGGTACACAGATACGCAGTATTTT. Protein sequence: CASTSRYTDTQYF.

About this clonotype itself: A junction end diverges from the germline sequence, so it may reflect a read error. The chain uses TRBV2 and TRBJ2-5, with D perhaps TRBD2 (6 bases). There are 13 residues in the CDR3. Per germline, CDR1 SNHLY and CDR2 FYNNEI. The CDR3 nucleotides read TGTGCCAGCAGTCGGGACTCCGGAGAGACTCAGTACTTC. Translated, it gives CASSRDSGETQYF. The whole variable domain, remainder taken from reference TRBV2 and TRBJ2-5, is EPEVTQTPSHQVTQMGQEVILRCVPISNHLYFYWYRQILGQKVEFLVSFYNNEISEKSEIFDDQFSVERPDGSNFTLKIRSTKLEDSAMYFCASSRDSGETQYFGPGTRLLVL.

This clonotype showed up many times. The chain couples TRBV11-1 to TRBJ2-3; unclear D gene. CDR1 SGHAT and CDR2 FQDESV come from the germline V gene (reference sequence). V lost 1 base and J 6 bases, leaving 11 bases between the germline ends. The CDR3 covers 14 residues. The CDR3 region has the DNA TGTGCCAGCAGCTTAGTGGCAGGCGGTGATACGCAGTATTTT. Its translation: CASSLVAGGDTQYF. Supplemented by reference TRBV11-1 and TRBJ2-3, the full variable domain reads EAEVAQSPRYKITEKSQAVAFWCDPISGHATLYWYRQILGQGPELLVQFQDESVVDDSQLPKDRFSAERLKGVDSTLKIQPAELGDSAMYLCASSLVAGGDTQYFGPGTRLTVL.

This clonotype has only a few counts. CDR3 DNA sequence: TGTGCCAGCAGTTCCCTAGCCGCACCCCTCCACTTT. Translation: CASSSLAAPLHF. The chain is built from TRBV6-5 and TRBJ1-6; D gene unclear. The germline V gene has CDR1 MNHEY and CDR2 SVGAGI. The CDR3 sequence is 12 residues long. V was pared by 4 bases and J by 11 bases, with 9 bases between.

A remark on this clonotype: The junction departs from the called germline gene at one end, perhaps through a read error. The chain links TRBV7-8 to TRBJ2-5, with TRBD2 identical over 9 bases. Germline assignment: CDR1 SGHVS and CDR2 FQNEAQ. The CDR3 extends over 13 amino acids. The CDR3 reads CATSGGPGETQYF. DNA for the CDR3: TGTGCCACCAGCGGGGGGCCCGGGGAGACCCAGTACTTC.

This chain's CDR3 is CASSQTGTGTSNQPQHF. The CDR3 coding sequence is TGTGCCAGCAGTCAGACCGGGACAGGGACTAGCAATCAGCCCCAGCATTTT. The V and J genes are TRBV28 and TRBJ1-5, with TRBD1 matching 9 bases. CDR1 is MDHEN and CDR2 is SYDVKM in the germline V gene. Germline trimming cut 5 bases from V and 0 bases from J; bases unmatched to any gene: 8. CDR3 length: 17 amino acids.

V is TRBV2 and J is TRBJ2-7; no clear D. Per the germline V gene, CDR1 is SNHLY and CDR2 is FYNNEI. Trimming cost V 8 bases and J 4 bases, with 24 bases left between them. The CDR3 runs to 16 residues. The CDR3 coding sequence is TGTGCCAGCCAGTCAAAGGCCCTTACATCGGCTTACGAGCAGTACTTC. As protein: CASQSKALTSAYEQYF. Based on the CDR3 plus reference TRBV2 and TRBJ2-7, the full variable domain is EPEVTQTPSHQVTQMGQEVILRCVPISNHLYFYWYRQILGQKVEFLVSFYNNEISEKSEIFDDQFSVERPDGSNFTLKIRSTKLEDSAMYFCASQSKALTSAYEQYFGPGTRLTVT.

The J gene is TRBJ2-1, the V gene TRBV7-8; D might be TRBD2 (6 bases). The V gene lost 3 bases and the J gene lost 6 bases, with 15 bases spanning the gap. This CDR3 contains 15 residues. Per the germline V gene, CDR1 is SGHVS and CDR2 is FQNEAQ. The CDR3 nucleotides read TGTGCCAGCAGCTTCGTTAGGACTACCCTCAATGAGCAGTTCTTC. Amino acid sequence: CASSFVRTTLNEQFF.

This clonotype showed up just a few times. CDR3 sequence reads: CAISGTGGTEAFF. The CDR3 DNA reads as TGTGCCATCAGTGGGACAGGGGGCACTGAAGCTTTCTTT. The chain recombines TRBV10-3 with TRBJ1-1; TRBD1 matches 10 bases. Per the germline V gene, CDR1 is ENHRY and CDR2 is SYGVKD. V lost 4 bases to trimming and J lost 4 bases; unmatched junction nucleotides: 0. CDR3 length equals 13 residues.

The rearrangement joins TRBV9 to TRBJ2-3; 7 bases line up with TRBD2. Germline V gene sequence: CDR1 SGDLS, CDR2 YYNGEE. Trimming at V came to 0 bases and at J to 5 bases, leaving 3 bases not matched to a gene. The CDR3 length is 14 residues. The CDR3 coding sequence is TGTGCCAGCAGCGTAGCTACGGGGGGAGATACGCAGTATTTT. Protein: CASSVATGGDTQYF. The variable domain in full, with the rest retrieved from reference TRBV9 and TRBJ2-3, is DSGVTQTPKHLITATGQRVTLRCSPRSGDLSVYWYQQSLDQGLQFLIQYYNGEERAKGNILERFSAQQFPDLHSELNLSSLELGDSALYFCASSVATGGDTQYFGPGTRLTVL.

This clonotype was seen repeatedly, ten times or more. This sequence joins TRBV20-1 and TRBJ2-7; 8 positions agree with TRBD2. The CDR3 length is 13 residues. Trimming removed 2 bases from V and 4 bases from J; junction bases left unmatched: 4. Germline V CDR1 and CDR2: DFQATT, SNEGSKA (reference sequence). CDR3: CSARTGRGYEQYF. CDR3 bases: TGCAGTGCTAGAACCGGGAGGGGGTACGAGCAGTACTTC.

In its sample, this clonotype was seen many times. The chain carries TRBV25-1 and TRBJ1-5, with 7 bases identical to TRBD1. Germline loops: CDR1 MGHDK, CDR2 SYGVNS. The CDR3 has 14 amino acids. Trimming removed 6 bases from V and 5 bases from J; junction bases left unmatched: 7. The CDR3 DNA sequence: TGTGCCAGCAGCCAGGGGGGGTTTGATCAGCCCCAGCATTTT. Translating gives CASSQGGFDQPQHF.

This clonotype was picked up many times. The chain couples TRBV2 to TRBJ2-1; D ambiguous. The CDR3 contains 15 residues. V lost 4 bases and J lost 8, with 18 bases in between. Germline V gives CDR1 SNHLY, CDR2 FYNNEI. DNA for the CDR3: TGTGCCAGCAGTGTGCCGGGTTTCTCAGTCGATGAGCAGTTCTTC. Translation: CASSVPGFSVDEQFF.

Many counts were recorded for this clonotype. The CDR3 DNA reads as TGTGCCAGCAGCGTAGTATTATTCGGGGAGCTGTTTTTT. This sequence encodes CASSVVLFGELFF. The V gene is TRBV9, the J gene TRBJ2-2; no definite D call. The CDR3 sequence is 13 residues long. V lost 0 bases and J lost 7, with 7 bases in between. Germline-derived CDR1 and CDR2 are SGDLS and YYNGEE.

The chain is built from TRBV20-1 and TRBJ1-6; D is unclear. This CDR3 has 12 residues. The V end lost 3 bases, the J end lost 5 bases, and 5 bases lay between the germline ends. Germline CDR1 DFQATT, CDR2 SNEGSKA (reference sequence). Here the CDR3 reads CSASSNNSPLHF. In DNA form, the CDR3 reads TGCAGTGCTAGTAGCAATAATTCACCCCTCCACTTT.

The table lists this clonotype with a count of one. The chain couples TRBV10-3 to TRBJ2-3; D uncertain. The J call is uncertain, as TRBJ1-5 better fits the DNA end. The CDR3 sequence is 14 residues long. Germline-derived CDR1 and CDR2 are ENHRY and SYGVKD. This CDR3 is CATDPGRRTDTQHF. The CDR3 DNA reads as TGTGCCACCGACCCCGGGCGACGCACAGATACGCAGCATTTT.

As for this clonotype: A much larger clonotype is one base distant, so this may be a read error. Because it lacks the conserved phenylalanine or tryptophan at the end, this CDR3 is likely a read error. The chain is built from TRBV5-4 and TRBJ2-1; 7 bases match TRBD2. The V gene end was trimmed by 1 base and the J gene end by 0 bases; junction bases not matched to a gene: 1. The CDR3 contains 15 residues. Germline V gives CDR1 SGHNT, CDR2 YYREEE (reference sequence). The CDR3 coding sequence is TGTGCCAGCAGCTTGAAGCGGGACTCCTACAATGAGCAGTTCTCC. Translating gives CASSLKRDSYNEQFS.